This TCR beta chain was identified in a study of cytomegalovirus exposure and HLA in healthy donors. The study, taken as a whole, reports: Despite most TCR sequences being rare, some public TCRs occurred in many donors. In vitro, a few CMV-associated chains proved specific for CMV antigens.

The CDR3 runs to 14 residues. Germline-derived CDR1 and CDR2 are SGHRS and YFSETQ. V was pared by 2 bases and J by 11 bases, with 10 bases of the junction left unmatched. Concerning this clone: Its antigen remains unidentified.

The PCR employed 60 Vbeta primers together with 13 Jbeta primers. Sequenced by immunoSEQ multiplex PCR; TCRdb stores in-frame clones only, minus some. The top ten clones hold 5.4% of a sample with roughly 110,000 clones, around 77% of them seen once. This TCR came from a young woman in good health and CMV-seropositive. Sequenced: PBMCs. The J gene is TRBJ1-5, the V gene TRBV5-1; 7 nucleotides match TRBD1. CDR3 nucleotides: TGCGCCAGCAGCTTAGAGGGGGCATCAGGGACCCAGCATTTT. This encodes CASSLEGASGTQHF.